What follows are 26 T cell receptor beta chains derived from one specimen sequenced in a study of blood T cell repertoires in COVID-19. The protocol was immunoSEQ multiplex PCR, while the TCRdb copy is restricted to in-frame clones and leaves out a portion. Among around 91,000 clones listed, over 75% were seen once. Sequenced: peripheral blood. The receptors were sampled from a human donor in a cohort sampled during active COVID-19.

The rearrangement links TRBV5-5 to TRBJ2-2; 12 bases map to TRBD2. The CDR3 has 16 amino acids. V was clipped by 4 bases and J by 2 bases; unmatched bases: 3. Germline loops: CDR1 SGHKS, CDR2 YYEKEE (reference sequence). DNA of the CDR3: TGTGCCAGCAGCACAGGACTAGCGGGAAACACCGGGGAGCTGTTTTTT. This sequence encodes CASSTGLAGNTGELFF.

The CDR3 DNA follows: TGCAGCGTTGGAGGGACAGGGGAAGCCACTGAAGCTTTCTTT. Translation gives CSVGGTGEATEAFF. V gene TRBV29-1 combines with J gene TRBJ1-1, with 10 positions matching TRBD1. Germline lookup yields CDR1 SQVTM and CDR2 ANQGSEA. The CDR3 spans 14 residues. Trimming cost V 4 bases and J 4 bases; bases outside gene matches: 6.

J is TRBJ2-5 and V is TRBV7-9; D is perhaps TRBD2 (6 bases). The CDR3 runs to 14 residues. The V and J ends lost 5 bases and 2 bases respectively, with 12 bases between them. Germline lookup yields CDR1 SEHNR and CDR2 FQNEAQ (reference sequence). CDR3 DNA sequence: TGTGCCAGCAGCGATGGAGGGCAGCAAGAGACCCAGTACTTC. Amino acids: CASSDGGQQETQYF.

V and J are TRBV2 and TRBJ2-2; D is uncertain. In germline, CDR1 is SNHLY, CDR2 FYNNEI. This CDR3 comprises 14 residues. The V gene lost 4 bases and the J gene lost 2 bases, with 8 bases spanning the gap. The CDR3 is CASSALLNTGELFF. The DNA of the CDR3 is TGTGCCAGCAGTGCCCTACTTAACACCGGGGAGCTGTTTTTT.

The J gene is TRBJ2-2, the V gene TRBV11-2, with 7 bases fitting TRBD2. Losses at the gene ends were 5 bases for V and 4 bases for J; bases not matched to a gene: 13. This CDR3 has 17 amino acids. CDR1 is SGHAT and CDR2 is FQNNGV in the germline V gene. The DNA for the CDR3 is TGTGCCAGCAGCCGAATCGGGCCAGCGGGACCCACCGGGGAGCTGTTTTTT. This sequence encodes CASSRIGPAGPTGELFF.

The chain employs TRBV5-4 and TRBJ2-5, with TRBD2 matching 13 bases. The germline CDR1 and CDR2 sequences are SGHNT and YYREEE (reference sequence). The ends lost 7 bases at V and 0 bases at J; junction bases unmatched: 6. There are 16 residues in the CDR3. The CDR3 region is CASGPGTSGNQETQYF. The CDR3 bases are TGTGCCAGCGGTCCCGGGACTAGCGGGAACCAAGAGACCCAGTACTTC.

The CDR3 spells CASSPTAQDRDQYF. Written as DNA, the CDR3 is TGTGCCAGCTCACCAACCGCCCAAGACAGGGACCAGTATTTT. The chain joins TRBV18 to TRBJ2-3; the match to TRBD1 covers 7 bases. V lost 2 bases and J lost 12; bases outside the gene matches: 11. Germline V gene sequence: CDR1 KGHSH, CDR2 LQKENI. The CDR3 loop spans 14 amino acids.

V usage is TRBV5-1 and J usage is TRBJ1-5; D is unclear. Trimming removed 0 bases at V and 7 bases at J, with 11 bases between. The CDR3 is 14 amino acids. The germline V gene encodes CDR1 SGHRS and CDR2 YFSETQ. The CDR3 DNA reads TGCGCCAGCAGCTTGGTTCCGGGAGGGCAGCCCCAGCATTTT. This encodes CASSLVPGGQPQHF.

The V call is TRBV5-6, the J call TRBJ2-3; D might be TRBD2 (6 bases). V was trimmed by 4 bases and J by 3 bases, leaving 12 bases between them. The CDR3 sequence is 14 residues long. In germline, CDR1 is SGHDT, CDR2 YYEEEE. The CDR3 is CASSPGLATDTQYF. DNA for the CDR3: TGTGCCAGCAGCCCGGGACTTGCGACAGATACGCAGTATTTT.

This chain connects TRBV5-4 to TRBJ2-5, with TRBD2 matching 7 bases. Losses at the gene ends were 3 bases for V and 5 bases for J; bases not matched to a gene: 7. The CDR3 length is 14 residues. Per germline, CDR1 SGHNT and CDR2 YYREEE (reference sequence). This CDR3 is CASSSRRGGETQYF. The CDR3 region has the DNA TGTGCCAGCAGCTCCCGAAGGGGAGGGGAGACCCAGTACTTC.

The chain employs TRBV9 and TRBJ2-5, with TRBD1 matching over 9 bases. After removal of 0 bases from V and 5 bases from J, the junction contained 8 bases not matched to a gene. There are 16 residues in the CDR3. From germline, CDR1 is SGDLS and CDR2 YYNGEE. The CDR3: CASSVVPGQGRETQYF. CDR3 DNA sequence: TGTGCCAGCAGCGTAGTTCCGGGACAGGGTAGGGAGACCCAGTACTTC.

The gene calls are TRBV29-1 and TRBJ2-7; TRBD1 matches 7 bases. This CDR3 is 15 amino acids long. Trimming took 1 base from V and 2 from J; bases not matched to a gene: 8. Germline V gives CDR1 SQVTM, CDR2 ANQGSEA. CDR3 DNA: TGCAGCGTTGAAGGGCTACAGGGGCGTCCCTACGAGCAGTACTTC. Its protein is CSVEGLQGRPYEQYF.

CDR3 sequence (DNA): TGTGCCATCCGAGGACAGGGCCCGTTCTACGAGCAGTACTTC. It encodes CAIRGQGPFYEQYF. V gene TRBV10-3 combines with J gene TRBJ2-7; 8 bases are a match to TRBD1. The ends lost 8 bases at V and 3 bases at J; junction bases unmatched: 9. The CDR3 loop spans 14 amino acids. Germline V CDR1 and CDR2: ENHRY, SYGVKD.

The chain links TRBV29-1 to TRBJ1-3; the D is unclear. The CDR3 sequence is 14 residues long. CDR1 and CDR2 (germline): SQVTM, ANQGSEA. Trimming took off 4 bases at V and 0 bases at J, with 10 bases between the two ends. CDR3 bases: TGCAGCGTTGCGCGATGGAGCTCTGGAAACACCATATATTTT. Translated: CSVARWSSGNTIYF. The complete variable domain, with remaining parts taken from reference TRBV29-1 and TRBJ1-3, reads SAVISQKPSRDICQRGTSLTIQCQVDSQVTMMFWYRQQPGQSLTLIATANQGSEATYESGFVIDKFPISRPNLTFSTLTVSNMSPEDSSIYLCSVARWSSGNTIYFGEGSWLTVV.

The genes are TRBV5-4 and TRBJ2-5; TRBD2 might be the D (6 bases). The germline V gene encodes CDR1 SGHNT and CDR2 YYREEE (reference sequence). The CDR3 extends over 13 amino acids. The V end lost 0 bases, the J end lost 5 bases, and 8 bases lay between the germline ends. The CDR3 DNA sequence: TGTGCCAGCAGCTTGGTCGGGGGTGAGACCCAGTACTTC. Translated: CASSLVGGETQYF.

The genes are TRBV24-1 and TRBJ2-1; TRBD2 matches 10 bases. The CDR3 spans 16 residues. The trim removed 0 bases at V and 5 bases at J, leaving 3 bases unmatched. Germline V lookup: CDR1 KGHDR, CDR2 SFDVKD. The CDR3, as DNA: TGTGCCACCAGTGATTTGCCCGGACTAGCGGACAATGAGCAGTTCTTC. Its protein is CATSDLPGLADNEQFF.

J is TRBJ1-5 and V is TRBV4-1; possibly TRBD1 for D (6 bases). The length of the CDR3 is 16 residues. CDR1 and CDR2 from the germline V gene are MGHRA and YSYEKL. The V end lost 6 bases, the J end lost 2 bases, and 17 bases lay between the germline ends. The CDR3 nucleotides read TGCGCCAGCAGTCCCGAAGGGGGGGGAGGCAATCAGCCCCAGCATTTT. It translates to CASSPEGGGGNQPQHF.

The rearrangement links TRBV5-6 to TRBJ1-5; D is perhaps TRBD1 (6 bases). From germline, CDR1 is SGHDT and CDR2 YYEEEE. V was cut by 4 bases and J by 10 bases, with 18 bases left in between. The CDR3 extends over 14 amino acids. The CDR3 DNA reads TGTGCCAGCAGCACGACAGGTGGAGGTTTACCCCAGCATTTT. Translating gives CASSTTGGGLPQHF.

This chain joins TRBV7-9 and TRBJ2-6; possibly TRBD1 for D (6 bases). CDR1 and CDR2 from the germline V gene are SEHNR and FQNEAQ (reference sequence). The V end lost 2 bases, the J end lost 4 bases, and 12 bases lay between the germline ends. This CDR3 has 16 residues. The CDR3 loop reads CASSLRTGRGANVLTF. CDR3 sequence (DNA): TGTGCCAGCAGCTTACGCACAGGGAGAGGGGCCAACGTCCTGACTTTC.

The chain is built from TRBV11-2 and TRBJ2-5; TRBD2 is a possible D gene (6 bases). The germline V gene has CDR1 SGHAT and CDR2 FQNNGV. The CDR3 runs to 15 residues. Deletions cut 3 bases from V and 3 bases from J, with 14 bases between. In DNA form, the CDR3 reads TGTGCCAGCAGCTTCGGCGCGGGAAATGAAGAGACCCAGTACTTC. It is translated as CASSFGAGNEETQYF.

This clone was observed a few times. This sequence joins TRBV2 and TRBJ2-5; 16 nucleotides align to TRBD2. CDR3 size: 19 residues. The germline V gene encodes CDR1 SNHLY and CDR2 FYNNEI. J gave up 4 bases and V 6 bases, and 14 bases lay outside the gene matches. The CDR3 loop reads CASSETGTSGGVPGETQYF. CDR3 DNA sequence: TGTGCCAGCAGCGAAACCGGGACTAGCGGGGGGGTCCCCGGAGAGACCCAGTACTTC. The entire variable domain, with the rest obtained from reference TRBV2 and TRBJ2-5, is as follows: EPEVTQTPSHQVTQMGQEVILRCVPISNHLYFYWYRQILGQKVEFLVSFYNNEISEKSEIFDDQFSVERPDGSNFTLKIRSTKLEDSAMYFCASSETGTSGGVPGETQYFGPGTRLLVL.

This chain links TRBV5-6 with TRBJ2-1; TRBD1 agrees at 12 bases. The CDR3 is 17 residues long. Germline lookup yields CDR1 SGHDT and CDR2 YYEEEE. Trimming cost V 2 bases and J 6 bases; bases outside gene matches: 9. The CDR3 sequence: CASSLPRDRGLSNEQFF. CDR3 sequence (DNA): TGTGCCAGCAGCTTACCCCGGGACAGGGGGCTTTCCAATGAGCAGTTCTTC.

The chain recombines TRBV6-5 with TRBJ1-1; no clear D. The V end lost 7 bases, the J end lost 1 base, and 16 bases lay between the germline ends. Germline CDR1 MNHEY, CDR2 SVGAGI. The CDR3 consists of 15 residues. The DNA of the CDR3 is TGTGCCAGCACCCCTCCCCTCGGGAGGAACACTGAAGCTTTCTTT. Translated, it gives CASTPPLGRNTEAFF.

This clone was recorded a few times. The chain links TRBV25-1 to TRBJ1-2; 9 nucleotides match TRBD1. The CDR3 is 12 amino acids. CDR1 and CDR2 from the germline V gene are MGHDK and SYGVNS. V lost 7 bases to trimming and J lost 8 bases; unmatched junction nucleotides: 5. The CDR3 DNA sequence: TGTGCCAGCATGGACAGGGGTGGAGGCTACACCTTC. It specifies CASMDRGGGYTF.

The rearrangement joins TRBV4-2 to TRBJ2-7, with D tentatively TRBD2 (5 bases). This CDR3 has 15 amino acids. Trimming took off 2 bases at V and 2 bases at J, with 13 bases between the two ends. CDR1 LGHNA and CDR2 YNFKEQ come from the germline V gene. CDR3 protein: CASSQTVVGAYEQYF. As DNA, the CDR3 is TGTGCCAGCAGCCAAACAGTGGTGGGAGCCTACGAGCAGTACTTC.

The chain recombines TRBV5-6 with TRBJ1-2; 7 bases map to TRBD1. The junction had 13 bases not matched to a gene; V was cut back by 4 bases and J by 4 bases. CDR1 and CDR2 (germline): SGHDT, YYEEEE. The CDR3 covers 16 residues. CDR3 amino acids: CASSPVTSTGVYGYTF. In DNA form, the CDR3 reads TGTGCCAGCAGCCCCGTAACCTCCACAGGGGTCTATGGCTACACCTTC.